Below, 25 T cell receptor beta chains from the same sample are listed, as sequenced in a study of technical replicates of blood from a handful of donors (dated by TCRdb to 2016 to 2017). The library relied on the immunoSEQ multiplex PCR assay. As stored in TCRdb, this immuneACCESS dataset retains in-frame rearrangements with V and J assigned. A fraction of the clones does not appear; measured against another copy, unresolved V genes explain less than half of the discrepancy, and the remainder lacks a known reason. Present in this sample are 55,000 to 75,000 clones, about 91% of which were seen just once. The ten most abundant clones make up about 4.5% of the sample. The material sequenced was PBMCs. The receptors shown here come from a human donor in good health. Some clones in this sample may be carry-over from other donors' samples.

The chain recombines TRBV5-8 with TRBJ1-2; D call uncertain. This CDR3 contains 15 residues. V was shortened by 4 bases and J by 4 bases, with 17 bases between the two germline ends. Germline V gene lookup returns CDR1 SGHTS and CDR2 YDEGEE. The DNA of the CDR3 is TGTGCCAGCAGCACCGAGGGCAGATGGACCTATGGCTACACCTTC. This sequence encodes CASSTEGRWTYGYTF.

This sequence joins TRBV6-6 and TRBJ2-7; D not certain. The germline V and J ends were trimmed by 4 bases and 0 bases, with 10 bases remaining between them. The CDR3 totals 14 residues. CDR1 is MNHNY and CDR2 is SVGAGI in the germline V gene (reference sequence). The CDR3, as DNA: TGTGCCAGCAGTTTTCTCATGAGCTCCTACGAGCAGTACTTC. Its protein is CASSFLMSSYEQYF.

CDR3 protein: CASSETLGQGATEAFF. In DNA form, the CDR3 reads TGTGCCAGCAGTGAAACCCTGGGACAGGGAGCTACTGAAGCTTTCTTT. The J gene is TRBJ1-1, the V gene TRBV25-1, with TRBD1 identical over 9 bases. Germline V lookup: CDR1 MGHDK, CDR2 SYGVNS. This CDR3 is 16 amino acids long. The junction had 9 bases not matched to a gene; V was cut back by 2 bases and J by 5 bases.

This chain links TRBV2 with TRBJ2-3; possibly TRBD2 for D (6 bases). Trimming removed 2 bases from V and 0 bases from J, with 9 bases in between. Per germline, CDR1 SNHLY and CDR2 FYNNEI. The CDR3 contains 15 residues. CDR3 DNA: TGTGCCAGCAGTGAATCCGGGACTAGCACAGATACGCAGTATTTT. Its protein product is CASSESGTSTDTQYF.

This rearrangement joins TRBV2 to TRBJ1-1; TRBD1 matches at 8 bases. The CDR3 runs 13 residues. Unmatched junction bases numbered 2, after V lost 2 bases and J lost 6 bases. CDR1 and CDR2 from the germline V gene are SNHLY and FYNNEI. The CDR3 spells CASSEQGAAEAFF. CDR3 bases: TGTGCCAGCAGTGAACAGGGGGCCGCTGAAGCTTTCTTT. Full variable domain (missing parts from reference TRBV2 and TRBJ1-1): EPEVTQTPSHQVTQMGQEVILRCVPISNHLYFYWYRQILGQKVEFLVSFYNNEISEKSEIFDDQFSVERPDGSNFTLKIRSTKLEDSAMYFCASSEQGAAEAFFGQGTRLTVV.

The chain links TRBV5-1 to TRBJ2-1; TRBD2 agrees at 8 bases. The CDR3 loop spans 16 amino acids. The germline CDR1 and CDR2 sequences are SGHRS and YFSETQ. V shed 0 bases and J 6 bases; nucleotides not matched to a gene: 8. The CDR3: CASSLAPAGVINEQFF. The CDR3 DNA sequence: TGCGCCAGCAGCTTGGCCCCAGCGGGAGTAATCAATGAGCAGTTCTTC.

V gene TRBV5-6 combines with J gene TRBJ1-2; D gene unclear. Germline V gives CDR1 SGHDT, CDR2 YYEEEE. The length of the CDR3 is 14 residues. V gave up 1 base and J gave up 2 bases, with 9 bases separating them. CDR3 sequence: CASSLIGENYGYTF. CDR3 in DNA: TGTGCCAGCAGCTTGATCGGGGAAAACTATGGCTACACCTTC. Complete variable domain (other parts from reference TRBV5-6 and TRBJ1-2): DAGVTQSPTHLIKTRGQQVTLRCSPKSGHDTVSWYQQALGQGPQFIFQYYEEEERQRGNFPDRFSGHQFPNYSSELNVNALLLGDSALYLCASSLIGENYGYTFGSGTRLTVV.

The CDR3 reads CASSLGDNTDTQYF. CDR3 DNA: TGTGCCAGCAGCTTAGGGGACAACACAGATACGCAGTATTTT. The genes are TRBV11-1 and TRBJ2-3; D perhaps matches TRBD1 (6 bases). Looked up from germline, CDR1 is SGHAT and CDR2 is FQDESV (reference sequence). This CDR3 is 14 amino acids long. The V gene lost 1 base and the J gene lost 2 bases, with 7 bases spanning the gap.

The rearrangement uses TRBV27 and TRBJ2-3; maybe TRBD1 (5 bases). V lost 3 bases and J lost 2, with 9 bases in between. This CDR3 has 14 amino acids. CDR1 is MNHEY, CDR2 SMNVEV, per germline (reference sequence). CDR3 amino acids: CASSFQGITDTQYF. CDR3 DNA sequence: TGTGCCAGCAGTTTTCAGGGTATCACAGATACGCAGTATTTT.

The J gene is TRBJ1-2, the V gene TRBV5-1, with a weak D call TRBD1 (5 bases). V lost 1 base to trimming and J lost 5 bases, with 12 bases between them. Germline CDR1 and CDR2: SGHRS and YFSETQ. CDR3 size: 14 residues. Here the CDR3 DNA reads TGCGCCAGCAGCTTGACCCCGACAGAATATGGCTACACCTTC. Translating gives CASSLTPTEYGYTF.

This clone occurred a few times. V usage is TRBV7-9 and J usage is TRBJ2-5; a possible D gene is TRBD2 (6 bases). Germline values: CDR1 SEHNR, CDR2 FQNEAQ (reference sequence). The ends were cut back, 3 bases at V and 13 bases at J, with 12 bases in the middle. This CDR3 is built from 11 residues. CDR3 DNA sequence: TGTGCCAGCAGCTTGGGGGGACCTGGGTACTTC. Its protein product is CASSLGGPGYF.

The rearrangement joins TRBV11-2 to TRBJ1-1; TRBD1 might be the D (6 bases). This CDR3 has 14 amino acids. Between the trimmed V and J ends, which lost 2 bases and 4 bases, there was a span of 11 bases. Per the germline V gene, CDR1 is SGHAT and CDR2 is FQNNGV. CDR3: CASSLFGQITEAFF. CDR3 bases: TGTGCCAGCAGCTTATTCGGACAGATCACTGAAGCTTTCTTT.

The chain is built from TRBV5-6 and TRBJ1-1; no clear D. Trimming took off 3 bases at V and 5 bases at J, with 5 bases between the two ends. Germline values: CDR1 SGHDT, CDR2 YYEEEE. This CDR3 is built from 11 residues. CDR3 coding DNA: TGTGCCAGCAGCTATCGGACTGAAGCTTTCTTT. Translating gives CASSYRTEAFF.

CDR3 residues: CASSIRGNYGYTF. The CDR3 region has the DNA TGTGCCAGTAGTATTAGGGGAAACTATGGCTACACCTTC. The gene calls are TRBV19 and TRBJ1-2, with D possibly TRBD1 on 5 matching bases. Germline-derived CDR1 and CDR2 are LNHDA and SQIVND (reference sequence). The CDR3 spans 13 residues. Trimming cost V 3 bases and J 2 bases, with 7 bases left between them.

The V call is TRBV4-3, the J call TRBJ2-7; 10 bases fit TRBD2. V lost 0 bases and J lost 2; bases outside the gene matches: 4. CDR3 size: 16 residues. The V gene's germline CDR1 is LGHNA and CDR2 YSLEER. CDR3 protein: CASSQDWTSGTYEQYF. For the CDR3, the DNA is TGCGCCAGCAGCCAAGATTGGACTAGCGGTACCTACGAGCAGTACTTC.

The gene calls are TRBV5-5 and TRBJ2-7, with 9 bases identical to TRBD2. J was trimmed by 3 bases and V by 1 base; bases with no gene match: 5. Per the germline V gene, CDR1 is SGHKS and CDR2 is YYEKEE (reference sequence). The CDR3 covers 15 residues. CDR3 coding DNA: TGTGCCAGCAGCTTGTTGGCTAGCGGGAACTACGAGCAGTACTTC. Protein sequence: CASSLLASGNYEQYF. The complete variable domain, with remaining parts taken from reference TRBV5-5 and TRBJ2-7, reads DAGVTQSPTHLIKTRGQQVTLRCSPISGHKSVSWYQQVLGQGPQFIFQYYEKEERGRGNFPDRFSARQFPNYSSELNVNALLLGDSALYLCASSLLASGNYEQYFGPGTRLTVT.

The rearrangement joins TRBV7-8 to TRBJ2-7, with TRBD2 identical over 8 bases. The junction had 4 bases not matched to a gene; V was cut back by 3 bases and J by 3 bases. The CDR3 is 14 residues long. CDR1 SGHVS and CDR2 FQNEAQ come from the germline V gene. In nucleotides, the CDR3 is TGTGCCAGCAGCTTTAGCGGGGCTGGCTACGAGCAGTACTTC. This translates into CASSFSGAGYEQYF.

The chain recombines TRBV9 with TRBJ2-3; 7 bases map to TRBD2. Germline V gives CDR1 SGDLS, CDR2 YYNGEE. This CDR3 has 16 amino acids. J lost 10 bases, V lost 4 bases, and 18 bases had no gene match. The CDR3 loop is CASSTAAAGVQVAQYF. CDR3 DNA: TGTGCCAGCAGCACAGCTGCGGCGGGGGTCCAGGTGGCGCAGTATTTT. Full variable domain (outside the CDR3, taken from reference TRBV9 and TRBJ2-3): DSGVTQTPKHLITATGQRVTLRCSPRSGDLSVYWYQQSLDQGLQFLIQYYNGEERAKGNILERFSAQQFPDLHSELNLSSLELGDSALYFCASSTAAAGVQVAQYFGPGTRLTVL.

The chain combines TRBV5-1 with TRBJ2-1; 9 positions agree with TRBD1. The length of the CDR3 is 19 residues. V was pared by 6 bases and J by 0 bases, with 16 bases of the junction left unmatched. Germline assignment: CDR1 SGHRS and CDR2 YFSETQ. This CDR3 reads CASTQRDRAQSRSYNEQFF. The CDR3 DNA follows: TGCGCCAGCACGCAACGGGACAGGGCACAGAGCCGCTCCTACAATGAGCAGTTCTTC. Combining the CDR3 with reference TRBV5-1 and TRBJ2-1 gives the whole variable domain KAGVTQTPRYLIKTRGQQVTLSCSPISGHRSVSWYQQTPGQGLQFLFEYFSETQRNKGNFPGRFSGRQFSNSRSEMNVSTLELGDSALYLCASTQRDRAQSRSYNEQFFGPGTRLTVL.

In this sample, this clone turned up once. The rearrangement joins TRBV6-4 to TRBJ2-6, with D uncertain. This CDR3 is 14 amino acids long. V was clipped by 3 bases and J by 2 bases, with 5 bases between them. CDR1 is MRHNA and CDR2 is SNTAGT in the germline V gene. CDR3 bases: TGTGCCAGCAGTGAGCGGACTGGGGCCAACGTCCTGACTTTC. The encoded protein is CASSERTGANVLTF.

The chain uses TRBV29-1 and TRBJ2-2; 10 bases agree with TRBD2. The trim removed 7 bases at V and 5 bases at J, leaving 7 bases unmatched. CDR1 is SQVTM and CDR2 is ANQGSEA in the germline V gene. The CDR3 has 14 residues. CDR3 in amino acids: CSGSSGGETGELFF. The CDR3 bases are TGCAGCGGATCTAGCGGGGGCGAAACCGGGGAGCTGTTTTTT.

This clone has a single count. J is TRBJ2-7 and V is TRBV13, with D maybe TRBD1 (6 bases). CDR1 is PRHDT, CDR2 FYEKMQ, per germline (reference sequence). CDR3 length equals 15 residues. V was pared by 5 bases and J by 0 bases, with 14 bases between. DNA of the CDR3: TGTGCCAGCAGCGAAGGTCCAGGGGCCTCCTACGAGCAGTACTTC. Its translation is CASSEGPGASYEQYF.

This rearrangement joins TRBV29-1 to TRBJ1-1; maybe TRBD1 (5 bases). Germline lookup yields CDR1 SQVTM and CDR2 ANQGSEA. V was pared by 4 bases and J by 2 bases, with 11 bases between. The CDR3 has 13 residues. Here the CDR3 reads CSVGQGLNTEAFF. The CDR3 DNA reads TGCAGCGTTGGGCAGGGACTTAACACTGAAGCTTTCTTT.

The chain has TRBV6-5 and TRBJ2-3, with D unclear. Germline values: CDR1 MNHEY, CDR2 SVGAGI. The CDR3 runs to 11 residues. V lost 6 bases and J 5 bases, leaving 6 bases between the germline ends. In DNA, the CDR3 is TGTGCCAGCAGCACGGGAGATACGCAGTATTTT. Translation gives CASSTGDTQYF.

The chain combines TRBV29-1 with TRBJ1-4; TRBD1 is a possible D gene (5 bases). The CDR3 is made up of 13 amino acids. Germline V lookup: CDR1 SQVTM, CDR2 ANQGSEA. The V end was cut by 3 bases, the J end by 7 bases, with 12 bases between. In DNA, the CDR3 is TGCAGCGTTGATCTCAGGCAGGGTGAAAAACTGTTTTTT. Translated: CSVDLRQGEKLFF.